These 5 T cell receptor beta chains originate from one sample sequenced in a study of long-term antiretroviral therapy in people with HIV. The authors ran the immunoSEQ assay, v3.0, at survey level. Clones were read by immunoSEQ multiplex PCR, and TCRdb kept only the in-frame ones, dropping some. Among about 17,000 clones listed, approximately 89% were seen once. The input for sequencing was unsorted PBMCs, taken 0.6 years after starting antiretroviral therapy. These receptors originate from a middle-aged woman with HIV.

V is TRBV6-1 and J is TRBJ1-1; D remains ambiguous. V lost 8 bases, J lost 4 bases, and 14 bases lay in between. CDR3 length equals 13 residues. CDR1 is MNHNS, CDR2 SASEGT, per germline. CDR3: CASSRIGSTEAFF. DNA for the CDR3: TGTGCCAGCTCAAGGATAGGGAGCACTGAAGCTTTCTTT.

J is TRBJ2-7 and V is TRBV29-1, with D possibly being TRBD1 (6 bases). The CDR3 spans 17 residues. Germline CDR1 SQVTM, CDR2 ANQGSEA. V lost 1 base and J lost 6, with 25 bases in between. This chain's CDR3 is CSVEAFGIETGRSEQYF. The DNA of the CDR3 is TGCAGCGTTGAAGCGTTTGGTATTGAGACAGGCCGCTCCGAGCAGTACTTC.

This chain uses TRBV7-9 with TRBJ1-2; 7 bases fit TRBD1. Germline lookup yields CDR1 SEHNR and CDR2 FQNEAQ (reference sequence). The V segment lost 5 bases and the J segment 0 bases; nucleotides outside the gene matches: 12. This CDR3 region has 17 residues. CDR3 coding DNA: TGTGCCAGCAGCCCACAGGGGTTCACTTCTCCTAACTATGGCTACACCTTC. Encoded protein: CASSPQGFTSPNYGYTF.

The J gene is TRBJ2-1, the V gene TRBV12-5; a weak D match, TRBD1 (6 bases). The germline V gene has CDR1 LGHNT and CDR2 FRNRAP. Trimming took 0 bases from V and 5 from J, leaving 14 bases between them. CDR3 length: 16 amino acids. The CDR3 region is CASGLVPGANDNEQFF. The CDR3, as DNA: TGTGCTAGTGGTTTGGTACCAGGGGCTAATGACAATGAGCAGTTCTTC.

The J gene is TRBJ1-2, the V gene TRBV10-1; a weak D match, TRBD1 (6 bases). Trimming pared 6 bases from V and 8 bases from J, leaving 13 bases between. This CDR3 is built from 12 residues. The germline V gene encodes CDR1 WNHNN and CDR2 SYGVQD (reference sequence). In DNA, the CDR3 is TGCGCCAGCAGCAGACAGGAATACGGCTACACCTTC. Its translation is CASSRQEYGYTF.